The rows below give T cell receptor beta chains drawn from one sample of a study of shared clonotypes between healthy human individuals. Measured with immunoSEQ multiplex PCR; TCRdb has only the in-frame clones, and not every one. The table lists 800,000 to 1,200,000 clones, more than 75% of them singletons. The sequenced sample was memory CD4+ T cells from PBMCs. All receptors derive from a man between 18 and 29 years old in good health. Some clones in this sample may be carry-over from other donors' samples. Each CDR3 is given with its conserved first and last residue.

CDR3: CASKRGSSTDTQYF; J: TRBJ2-3; V: TRBV9
CDR3: CASRDRGFLNQPQHF; J: TRBJ1-5; V: TRBV2
CDR3: CASSLLTSGSSTDTQYF; J: TRBJ2-3; V: TRBV11-2
CDR3: CASSKGQGRDNEQFF; J: TRBJ2-1; V: TRBV19
CDR3: CASSNPGGSIYEQYF; J: TRBJ2-7; V: TRBV19
CDR3: CASSQDLLEGANYGYTF; J: TRBJ1-2; V: TRBV4-3
CDR3: CASRDRVGGSNQPQHF; J: TRBJ1-5; V: TRBV27
CDR3: CASSLRPGLRIRSNQPQHF; J: TRBJ1-5; V: TRBV7-7
CDR3: CASSATGLGYTF; J: TRBJ1-2; V: TRBV7-9
CDR3: CASSFAAHRGRVGASYEQYF; J: TRBJ2-7; V: TRBV28
CDR3: CASSLKGGEQYF; J: TRBJ2-7; V: TRBV18
CDR3: CASSQFREHSYNEQFF; J: TRBJ2-1; V: TRBV4-1
CDR3: CASSLRALVREQFF; J: TRBJ2-1; V: TRBV7-2
CDR3: CAWSVTLGETQYF; J: TRBJ2-5; V: TRBV30
CDR3: CASSLGGGAYNEQFF; J: TRBJ2-1; V: TRBV5-1
CDR3: CASSKVDGYGYTF; J: TRBJ1-2; V: TRBV21-1
CDR3: CASSPAGGWETQYF; J: TRBJ2-5; V: TRBV9
CDR3: CASSLGQGLQETQYF; J: TRBJ2-5; V: TRBV11-2
CDR3: CASSLGTGLNYGYTF; J: TRBJ1-2; V: TRBV5-1
CDR3: CARSLLWGRKGPGNTIYF; J: TRBJ1-3; V: TRBV5-3
CDR3: CAWSVVRDTEAFF; J: TRBJ1-1; V: TRBV30
CDR3: CASSGAVGTGMYEQYF; J: TRBJ2-7; V: TRBV18
CDR3: CASSSRTNQETQYF; J: TRBJ2-5; V: TRBV9
CDR3: CASSSGNFWPQHF; J: TRBJ1-5; V: TRBV7-9
CDR3: CASSSGLAGVEQFF; J: TRBJ2-1; V: TRBV7-3
CDR3: CASSLLSQGTEAFF; J: TRBJ1-1; V: TRBV5-8
CDR3: CASSLGTGTYEQYF; J: TRBJ2-7; V: TRBV7-2
CDR3: CASSASGSVQYF; J: TRBJ2-7; V: TRBV14
CDR3: CASSYSGQGGGYTF; J: TRBJ1-2; V: TRBV6-5
CDR3: CASSIGQTSYNEQFF; J: TRBJ2-1; V: TRBV19
CDR3: CASSLGQGAVDTQYF; J: TRBJ2-3; V: TRBV5-6
CDR3: CASSYTGEGYEQYF; J: TRBJ2-7; V: TRBV6-5
CDR3: CSVLRVGNTEAFF; J: TRBJ1-1; V: TRBV29-1
CDR3: CASRPRGQYSYEQYF; J: TRBJ2-7; V: TRBV2
CDR3: CASTRFSDGHEQFF; J: TRBJ2-1; V: TRBV27
CDR3: CAWTHWGQGIDTQYF; J: TRBJ2-3; V: TRBV30
CDR3: CASSPAAGLQNNEQFF; J: TRBJ2-1; V: TRBV7-9
CDR3: CASSQGWANEKLFF; J: TRBJ1-4; V: TRBV7-2
CDR3: CASSLAGYGNTIYF; J: TRBJ1-3; V: TRBV5-1
CDR3: CASRQDRDANYGYTF; J: TRBJ1-2; V: TRBV19
CDR3: CASSSHRERTYEQYF; J: TRBJ2-7; V: TRBV5-4
CDR3: CASSAGTRQETQYF; J: TRBJ2-5; V: TRBV5-1
CDR3: CASSLADSSYEQYF; J: TRBJ2-7; V: TRBV7-8
CDR3: CASSLSGVHEQFF; J: TRBJ2-1; V: TRBV18
CDR3: CASSSISGGGGQETQYF; J: TRBJ2-5; V: TRBV27
CDR3: CASSLQYGISTDTQYF; J: TRBJ2-3; V: TRBV5-5
CDR3: CASSPRTGSSSYEQYF; J: NA; V: TRBV7-9
CDR3: CAWWDRGTEAFF; J: TRBJ1-1; V: TRBV30
CDR3: CASSQHIDRGLREKLFF; J: TRBJ1-4; V: TRBV4-1
CDR3: CASSDQGLDHTEAFF; J: TRBJ1-1; V: TRBV2
CDR3: CASGQSNTGELFF; J: TRBJ2-2; V: TRBV9